This TCR beta chain was identified in a study of T cell repertoires in cytomegalovirus infection. V lost 1 base, J lost 5 bases, and 7 bases lay in between. The germline gives CDR1 SGHVT, CDR2 SQSDAQ. The CDR3 totals 13 residues. MiXCR, run by TCRdb on the reads, gives a single entry per CDR3 protein. The table includes 150,000 to 180,000 distinct CDR3 sequences, roughly a quarter detected once. The gene calls are TRBV7-4 and TRBJ2-3, with unresolved D. The TCR originated in a human donor in good health (CMV status not recorded). Some clones in this sample may be carry-over from other donors' samples. The sample consisted of PBMCs. The CDR3 is CASSLDSQDTQYF. DNA of the CDR3: TGTGCCAGCAGCTTAGATTCCCAAGATACGCAGTATTTT.